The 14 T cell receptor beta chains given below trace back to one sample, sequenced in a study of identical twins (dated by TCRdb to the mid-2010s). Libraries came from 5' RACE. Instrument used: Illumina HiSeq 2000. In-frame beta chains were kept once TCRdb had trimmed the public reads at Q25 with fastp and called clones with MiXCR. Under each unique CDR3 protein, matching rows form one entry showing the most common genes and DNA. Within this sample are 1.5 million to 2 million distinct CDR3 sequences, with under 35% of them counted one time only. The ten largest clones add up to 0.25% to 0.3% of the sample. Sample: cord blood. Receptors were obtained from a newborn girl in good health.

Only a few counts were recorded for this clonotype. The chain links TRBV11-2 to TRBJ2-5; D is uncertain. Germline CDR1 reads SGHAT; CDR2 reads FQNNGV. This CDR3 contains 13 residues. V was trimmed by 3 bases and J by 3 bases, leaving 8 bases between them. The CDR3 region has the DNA TGTGCCAGCAGCTTGTACTCAGAAGAGACCCAGTACTTC. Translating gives CASSLYSEETQYF.

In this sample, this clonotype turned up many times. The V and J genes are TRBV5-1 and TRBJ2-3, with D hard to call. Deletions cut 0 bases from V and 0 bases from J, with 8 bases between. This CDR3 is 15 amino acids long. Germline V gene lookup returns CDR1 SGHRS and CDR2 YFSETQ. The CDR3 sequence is CASSLASWSTDTQYF. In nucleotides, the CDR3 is TGCGCCAGCAGCTTGGCCAGTTGGAGCACAGATACGCAGTATTTT.

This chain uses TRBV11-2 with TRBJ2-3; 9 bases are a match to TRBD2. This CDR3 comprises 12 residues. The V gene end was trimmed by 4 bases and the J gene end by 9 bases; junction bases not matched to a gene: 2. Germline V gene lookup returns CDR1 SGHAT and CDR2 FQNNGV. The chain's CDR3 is CASSSLAGTQYF. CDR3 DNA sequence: TGTGCCAGCAGCTCCCTAGCGGGGACGCAGTATTTT.

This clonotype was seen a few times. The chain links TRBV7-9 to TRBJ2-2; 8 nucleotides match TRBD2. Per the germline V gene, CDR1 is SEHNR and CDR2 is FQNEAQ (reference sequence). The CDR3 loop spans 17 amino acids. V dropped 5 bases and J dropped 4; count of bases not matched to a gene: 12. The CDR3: CASSPLFGGARTGELFF. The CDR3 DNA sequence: TGTGCCAGCAGCCCCCTTTTCGGGGGGGCTCGCACCGGGGAGCTGTTTTTT.

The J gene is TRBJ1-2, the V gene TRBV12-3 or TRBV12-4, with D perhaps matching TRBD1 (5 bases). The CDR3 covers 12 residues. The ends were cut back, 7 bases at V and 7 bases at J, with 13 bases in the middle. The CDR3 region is CASKTDRSGYTF. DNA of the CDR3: TGTGCCAGCAAGACAGACCGCAGTGGCTACACCTTC.

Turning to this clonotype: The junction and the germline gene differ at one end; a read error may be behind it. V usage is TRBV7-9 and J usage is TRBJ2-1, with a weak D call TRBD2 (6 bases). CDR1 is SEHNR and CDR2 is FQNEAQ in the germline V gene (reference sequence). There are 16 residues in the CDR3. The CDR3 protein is CASSLRSAGYYNDQFF. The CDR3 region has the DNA TGTGCCAGCAGCTTACGGTCGGCGGGGTACTACAATGATCAGTTCTTC.

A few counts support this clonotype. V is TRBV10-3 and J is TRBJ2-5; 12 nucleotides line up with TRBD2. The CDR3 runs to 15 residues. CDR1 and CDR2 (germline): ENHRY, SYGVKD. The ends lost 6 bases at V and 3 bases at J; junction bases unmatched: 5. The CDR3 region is CAISPGLAGKETQYF. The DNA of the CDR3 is TGTGCCATCAGCCCCGGACTAGCGGGGAAAGAGACCCAGTACTTC.

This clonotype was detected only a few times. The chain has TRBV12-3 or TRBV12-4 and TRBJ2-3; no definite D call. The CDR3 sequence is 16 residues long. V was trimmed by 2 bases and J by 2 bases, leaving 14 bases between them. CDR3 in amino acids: CASSLRPEINTDTQYF. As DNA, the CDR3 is TGTGCCAGCAGTTTAAGGCCCGAGATTAACACAGATACGCAGTATTTT.

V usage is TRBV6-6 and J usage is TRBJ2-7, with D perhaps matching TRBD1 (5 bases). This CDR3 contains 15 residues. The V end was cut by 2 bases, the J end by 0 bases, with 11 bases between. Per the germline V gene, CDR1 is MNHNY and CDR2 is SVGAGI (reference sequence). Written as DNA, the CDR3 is TGTGCCAGCAGTTACCTGGCAGGGCTCTCCTACGAGCAGTACTTC. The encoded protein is CASSYLAGLSYEQYF.

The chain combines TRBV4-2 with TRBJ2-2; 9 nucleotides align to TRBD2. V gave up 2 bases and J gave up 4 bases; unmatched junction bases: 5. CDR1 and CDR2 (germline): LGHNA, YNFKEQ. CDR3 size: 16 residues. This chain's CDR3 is CASSQRRGGRTGELFF. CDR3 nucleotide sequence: TGTGCCAGCAGCCAACGGCGGGGGGGCCGCACCGGGGAGCTGTTTTTT.

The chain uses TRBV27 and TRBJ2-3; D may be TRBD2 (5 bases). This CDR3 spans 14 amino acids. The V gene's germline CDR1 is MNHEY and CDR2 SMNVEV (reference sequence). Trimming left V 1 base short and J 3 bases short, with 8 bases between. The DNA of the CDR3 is TGTGCCAGCAGTTTATGGCTAGCTACAGATACGCAGTATTTT. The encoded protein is CASSLWLATDTQYF.

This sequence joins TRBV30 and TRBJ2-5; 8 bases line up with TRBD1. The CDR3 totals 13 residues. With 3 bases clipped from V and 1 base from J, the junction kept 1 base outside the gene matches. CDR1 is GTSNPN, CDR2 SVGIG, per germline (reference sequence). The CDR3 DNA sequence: TGTGCCTGGAGGACAGGGGCCCAAGAGACCCAGTACTTC. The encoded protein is CAWRTGAQETQYF.

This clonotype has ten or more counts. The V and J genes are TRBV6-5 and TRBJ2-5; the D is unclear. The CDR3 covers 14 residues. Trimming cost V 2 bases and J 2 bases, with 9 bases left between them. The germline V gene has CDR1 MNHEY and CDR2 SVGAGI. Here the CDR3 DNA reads TGTGCCAGCAGTTACGGAGCCCTTCAAGAGACCCAGTACTTC. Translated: CASSYGALQETQYF.

The CDR3 sequence: CASREGLGEKLFF. CDR3 bases: TGCGCCAGCAGAGAGGGGCTGGGTGAAAAACTGTTTTTT. V usage is TRBV5-1 and J usage is TRBJ1-4; D may be TRBD1 (5 bases). Trimming shortened V by 5 bases and J by 7 bases, and 12 bases separated the two germline ends. This CDR3 region has 13 residues. Looked up from germline, CDR1 is SGHRS and CDR2 is YFSETQ.